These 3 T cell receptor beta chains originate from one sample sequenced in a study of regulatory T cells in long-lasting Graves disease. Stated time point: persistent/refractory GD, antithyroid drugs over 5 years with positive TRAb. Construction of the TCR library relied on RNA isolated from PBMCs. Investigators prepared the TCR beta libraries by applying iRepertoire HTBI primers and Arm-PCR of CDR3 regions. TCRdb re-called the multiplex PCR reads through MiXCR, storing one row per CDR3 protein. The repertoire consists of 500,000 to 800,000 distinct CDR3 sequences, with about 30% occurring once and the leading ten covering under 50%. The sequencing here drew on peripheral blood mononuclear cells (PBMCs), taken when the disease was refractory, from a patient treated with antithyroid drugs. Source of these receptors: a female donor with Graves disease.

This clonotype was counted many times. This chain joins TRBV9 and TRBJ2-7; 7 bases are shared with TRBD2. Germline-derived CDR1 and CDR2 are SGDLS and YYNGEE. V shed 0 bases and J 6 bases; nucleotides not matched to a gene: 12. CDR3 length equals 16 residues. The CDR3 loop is CASSVGGSGLMGEQYF. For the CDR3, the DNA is TGTGCCAGCAGCGTAGGGGGTAGCGGGTTGATGGGCGAGCAGTACTTC.

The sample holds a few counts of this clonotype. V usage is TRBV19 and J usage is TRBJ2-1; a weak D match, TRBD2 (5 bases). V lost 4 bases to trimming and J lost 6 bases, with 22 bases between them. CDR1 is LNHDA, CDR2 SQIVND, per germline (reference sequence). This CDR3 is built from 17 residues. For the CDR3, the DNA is TGTGCCAGTAGTAGCCCGCCCCCCGCTCCCCGGGGCAATGAGCAGTTCTTC. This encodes CASSSPPPAPRGNEQFF.

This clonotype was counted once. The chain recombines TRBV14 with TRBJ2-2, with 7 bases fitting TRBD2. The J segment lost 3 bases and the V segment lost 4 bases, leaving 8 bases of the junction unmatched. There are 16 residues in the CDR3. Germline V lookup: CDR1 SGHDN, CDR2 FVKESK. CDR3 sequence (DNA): TGTGCCAGCAGCCCACTCAGTGGGGGGGACACCGGGGAGCTGTTTTTT. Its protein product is CASSPLSGGDTGELFF.